This is a list of T cell receptor beta chains from one sample in a study of T cell responses to AZD1222 COVID-19 vaccine. Produced via immunoSEQ multiplex PCR; TCRdb's table is partial and in-frame only. The profile covers 100,000 to 150,000 clones, with approximately 90% appearing a single time and about 7% taken by the ten largest. The input for sequencing was peripheral blood, taken on day 0 of AZD1222 vaccination. All receptors come from an adult in good health. Each CDR3 is given with its conserved first and last residue. A D gene is named only where the DNA matches it firmly.

16 | TRBJ1-1 | TRBD1 | TRBV5-4 | CASSPAGQGSHGVAFF | TGTGCCAGCAGCCCGGCGGGACAGGGGTCGCACGGGGTGGCTTTCTTT
13 | TRBJ2-3 | - | TRBV12-3/TRBV12-4 | CASSLGGSDTQYF | TGTGCCAGCAGTTTAGGGGGGTCTGATACGCAGTATTTT
16 | TRBJ1-3 | - | TRBV6-5 | CASSYSRTASGNTIYF | TGTGCCAGCAGTTACTCGAGGACGGCCTCTGGAAACACCATATATTTT
18 | TRBJ1-6 | - | TRBV27 | CASSLKSGHAGDNSPLHF | TGTGCCAGCAGTTTAAAGTCGGGTCACGCAGGGGATAATTCACCCCTCCACTTT
12 | TRBJ2-3 | - | TRBV29-1 | CSVEKDTDTQYF | TGCAGCGTTGAGAAGGACACAGATACGCAGTATTTT
11 | TRBJ2-7 | - | TRBV29-1 | CSVLQAYEQYF | TGCAGCGTTCTACAAGCCTACGAGCAGTACTTC
15 | TRBJ2-5 | TRBD2 | TRBV6-2/TRBV6-3 | CASSPFSGSLETQYF | TGTGCCAGCAGCCCCTTTAGCGGGAGTCTAGAGACCCAGTACTTC
15 | TRBJ1-2 | - | TRBV5-1 | CASSLELPLLYGYTF | TGCGCCAGCAGCTTGGAACTGCCGCTACTCTATGGCTACACCTTC
14 | TRBJ2-3 | - | TRBV29-1 | CSVEMDLAPDTQYF | TGCAGCGTTGAAATGGATCTAGCTCCCGATACGCAGTATTTT
14 | TRBJ2-1 | TRBD2 | TRBV19 | CASSLAGARNEQFF | TGTGCCAGTAGCCTAGCGGGAGCGCGGAATGAGCAGTTCTTC